These 18 T cell receptor beta chains originate from one sample sequenced in a study of T-cell reconstitution after alpha-beta-depleted transplantation in children. Using unique molecular identifiers, the investigators prepared the TCRbeta library. One entry per CDR3 protein, called by TCRdb with MiXCR from the PCR reads. The sample has 200,000 to 250,000 distinct CDR3 sequences, roughly 9% seen once. This sample comprised PBMCs from the stem cell graft donor, obtained from the stem cell graft. The receptor set was obtained from a human donor who donated a stem cell graft to a child with acute lymphoblastic leukemia.

The chain's CDR3 is CASSPRDARGETQYF. DNA for the CDR3: TGTGCCAGCAGTCCGAGGGACGCCCGTGGAGAGACCCAGTACTTC. This chain links TRBV27 with TRBJ2-5; D tentatively reads TRBD1 or TRBD2 (5 bases each). CDR1 is MNHEY and CDR2 is SMNVEV in the germline V gene (reference sequence). The germline V and J ends were trimmed by 5 bases and 4 bases, with 17 bases remaining between them. The CDR3 has 15 residues.

This clonotype appeared many times. This chain connects TRBV3-1 to TRBJ2-3, with D uncertain. V shed 0 bases and J shed 8 bases, with 12 bases lying between them. The CDR3 consists of 14 residues. Germline V gives CDR1 LGHDT, CDR2 YNNKEL (reference sequence). The CDR3 loop is CASSQDKGFGTQYF. The DNA of the CDR3 is TGTGCCAGCAGCCAAGATAAAGGTTTTGGTACGCAGTATTTT.

This clonotype was detected ten times or more. The chain has TRBV7-9 and TRBJ1-2; D remains ambiguous. CDR3 size: 14 residues. V lost 1 base and J lost 2, with 8 bases in between. CDR1 is SEHNR and CDR2 is FQNEAQ in the germline V gene (reference sequence). The CDR3 loop is CASSLEQRNYGYTF. The DNA of the CDR3 is TGTGCCAGCAGCTTAGAACAGCGAAACTATGGCTACACCTTC.

This clonotype was seen at least ten times. As DNA, the CDR3 is TGTGCCAGCAGTTCTAGCGTCTTGGGCAATGAGCAGTTCTTC. This gives the protein CASSSSVLGNEQFF. The chain has TRBV6-2 or TRBV6-3 and TRBJ2-1, with D possibly matching TRBD2 (6 bases). Trimming removed 4 bases at V and 6 bases at J, with 13 bases between. The CDR3 loop spans 14 amino acids. The V gene's germline CDR1 is MNHEY and CDR2 SVGEGT.

CDR3 region: CASSLTGTPPRDEQFF. DNA of the CDR3: TGTGCCAGCAGTCTCACGGGGACACCTCCTAGGGATGAGCAGTTCTTC. The rearrangement links TRBV7-2 to TRBJ2-1; D is possibly TRBD1 (6 bases). Germline loops: CDR1 SGHTA, CDR2 FQGNSA. The length of the CDR3 is 16 residues. With 6 bases removed from V and 8 bases from J, the gap between germline ends came to 23 bases.

This rearrangement joins TRBV5-1 to TRBJ2-5; 7 bases are a match to TRBD2. There are 14 residues in the CDR3. The V segment lost 2 bases and the J segment 0 bases; nucleotides outside the gene matches: 1. CDR1 SGHRS and CDR2 YFSETQ come from the germline V gene. This CDR3 is CASSFGGNQETQYF. CDR3 sequence (DNA): TGCGCCAGCAGCTTCGGGGGGAACCAAGAGACCCAGTACTTC. The whole variable domain, remainder taken from reference TRBV5-1 and TRBJ2-5, is KAGVTQTPRYLIKTRGQQVTLSCSPISGHRSVSWYQQTPGQGLQFLFEYFSETQRNKGNFPGRFSGRQFSNSRSEMNVSTLELGDSALYLCASSFGGNQETQYFGPGTRLLVL.

This clonotype was seen many times. The chain employs TRBV12-3 or TRBV12-4 and TRBJ2-7; possibly TRBD1 or TRBD2 for D (5 bases each). Trimming left V 6 bases short and J 0 bases short, with 12 bases between. The CDR3 totals 14 residues. The CDR3 here is CASRGTVSSYEQYF. In DNA, the CDR3 is TGTGCCAGCAGGGGGACGGTAAGCTCCTACGAGCAGTACTTC.

The sample holds many counts of this clonotype. This sequence joins TRBV27 and TRBJ2-5, with 8 bases aligning to TRBD1. Trimming removed 2 bases from V and 4 bases from J; junction bases left unmatched: 0. The CDR3 extends over 13 amino acids. CDR1 and CDR2 from the germline V gene are MNHEY and SMNVEV (reference sequence). The CDR3 DNA follows: TGTGCCAGCAGTTTAGACAGGGGAGAGACCCAGTACTTC. Amino acid sequence: CASSLDRGETQYF.

This clonotype came up many times. The chain joins TRBV6-2 or TRBV6-3 to TRBJ1-1, with D uncertain. The CDR3 is made up of 13 amino acids. V lost 5 bases, J lost 2 bases, and 9 bases lay in between. Germline CDR1 reads MNHEY; CDR2 reads SVGEGT. CDR3 sequence reads: CASSRPLNTEAFF. The CDR3 region has the DNA TGTGCCAGCAGTCGACCCCTAAACACTGAAGCTTTCTTT.

This clonotype was seen repeatedly, ten times or more. J is TRBJ1-4 and V is TRBV20-1; the D is unclear. The CDR3 covers 13 residues. V gave up 2 bases and J gave up 4 bases, with 8 bases separating them. Germline CDR1 and CDR2: DFQATT and SNEGSKA (reference sequence). CDR3 sequence reads: CSARREINEKLFF. The CDR3 DNA is TGCAGTGCTAGACGGGAGATTAATGAAAAACTGTTTTTT.

This clonotype was found many times. In DNA, the CDR3 is TGCAGCGTTGAAAGAGGAGCCCAAGAGACCCAGTACTTC. Protein sequence: CSVERGAQETQYF. The V call is TRBV29-1, the J call TRBJ2-5; D remains ambiguous. Germline values: CDR1 SQVTM, CDR2 ANQGSEA. The CDR3 consists of 13 residues. Trimming pared 2 bases from V and 1 base from J, leaving 8 bases between.

The chain joins TRBV12-3 or TRBV12-4 to TRBJ2-7, with D uncertain. V was trimmed by 6 bases and J by 0 bases, leaving 12 bases between them. This CDR3 comprises 14 residues. The CDR3 DNA reads as TGTGCCAGCAGCACAACAGTAGACTCCTACGAGCAGTACTTC. Encoded protein: CASSTTVDSYEQYF.

This chain's CDR3 is CAISERDRGYEQYF. The CDR3 DNA reads TGTGCCATCAGTGAGAGGGACAGGGGCTACGAGCAGTACTTC. The gene calls are TRBV10-3 and TRBJ2-7, with 10 bases identical to TRBD1. Germline V gene lookup returns CDR1 ENHRY and CDR2 SYGVKD. This CDR3 region has 14 residues. V lost 2 bases, J lost 3 bases, and 1 base stayed unmatched.

The chain carries TRBV6-5 and TRBJ1-2; D is unclear. The germline V and J ends were trimmed by 2 bases and 5 bases, with 15 bases remaining between them. CDR1 MNHEY and CDR2 SVGAGI come from the germline V gene. This CDR3 is built from 15 residues. CDR3 residues: CASSYLREAEYGYTF. Here the CDR3 DNA reads TGTGCCAGCAGTTACCTCCGGGAGGCAGAGTATGGCTACACCTTC.

The chain carries TRBV10-3 and TRBJ1-4; D is unclear. Trimming took 1 base from V and 4 from J, leaving 4 bases between them. CDR3 size: 13 residues. Looked up from germline, CDR1 is ENHRY and CDR2 is SYGVKD. DNA for the CDR3: TGTGCCATCAGTGAGTGGGGTAATGAAAAACTGTTTTTT. Encoded protein: CAISEWGNEKLFF.

Only a few counts were recorded for this clonotype. The V call is TRBV4-2, the J call TRBJ1-6; the D is unclear. V shed 0 bases and J shed 11 bases, with 8 bases lying between them. This CDR3 region has 13 residues. Per the germline V gene, CDR1 is LGHNA and CDR2 is YNFKEQ. The CDR3 protein is CASSQDRSAPLHF. The CDR3 DNA is TGTGCCAGCAGCCAAGATCGGTCGGCACCCCTCCACTTT.

This chain joins TRBV7-9 and TRBJ2-3; 9 bases align to TRBD1. V was pared by 5 bases and J by 3 bases, with 3 bases of the junction left unmatched. This CDR3 comprises 14 residues. The V gene's germline CDR1 is SEHNR and CDR2 FQNEAQ (reference sequence). CDR3 nucleotide sequence: TGTGCCAGCAGCGCGGGACAGGGAACAGATACGCAGTATTTT. This sequence encodes CASSAGQGTDTQYF.

This clonotype showed up just a few times. The chain has TRBV6-1 and TRBJ1-1; TRBD1 might be the D (6 bases). Germline-derived CDR1 and CDR2 are MNHNS and SASEGT. CDR3 size: 15 residues. V lost 2 bases and J lost 1, with 11 bases in between. The CDR3 spells CASSESGAGNTEAFF. CDR3 nucleotides: TGTGCCAGCAGTGAATCGGGGGCAGGGAACACTGAAGCTTTCTTT.